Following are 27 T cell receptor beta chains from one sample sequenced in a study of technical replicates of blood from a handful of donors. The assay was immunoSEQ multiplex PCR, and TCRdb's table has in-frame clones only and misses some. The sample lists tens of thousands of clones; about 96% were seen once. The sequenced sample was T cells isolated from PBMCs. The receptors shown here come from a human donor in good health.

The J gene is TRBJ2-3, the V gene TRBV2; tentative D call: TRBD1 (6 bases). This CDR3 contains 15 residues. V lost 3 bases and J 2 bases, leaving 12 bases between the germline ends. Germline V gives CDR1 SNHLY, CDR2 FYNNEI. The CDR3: CASSDQGRATDTQYF. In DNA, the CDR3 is TGTGCCAGCAGTGACCAGGGGCGAGCCACAGATACGCAGTATTTT.

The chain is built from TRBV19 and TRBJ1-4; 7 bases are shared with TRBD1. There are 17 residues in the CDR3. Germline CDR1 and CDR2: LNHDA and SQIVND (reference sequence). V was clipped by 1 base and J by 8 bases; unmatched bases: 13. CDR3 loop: CASSIGRDSIYNEKLFF. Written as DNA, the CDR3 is TGTGCCAGTAGTATAGGGCGGGACAGCATTTATAACGAAAAACTGTTTTTT. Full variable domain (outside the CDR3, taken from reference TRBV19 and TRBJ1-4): DGGITQSPKYLFRKEGQNVTLSCEQNLNHDAMYWYRQDPGQGLRLIYYSQIVNDFQKGDIAEGYSVSREKKESFPLTVTSAQKNPTAFYLCASSIGRDSIYNEKLFFGSGTQLSVL.

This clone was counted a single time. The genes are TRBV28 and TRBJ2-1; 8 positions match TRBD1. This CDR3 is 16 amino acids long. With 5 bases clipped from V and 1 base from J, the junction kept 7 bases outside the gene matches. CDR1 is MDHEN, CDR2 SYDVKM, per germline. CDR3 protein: CASSPRTGQSYNEQFF. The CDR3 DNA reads TGTGCCAGCAGTCCCCGGACAGGGCAGTCCTACAATGAGCAGTTCTTC.

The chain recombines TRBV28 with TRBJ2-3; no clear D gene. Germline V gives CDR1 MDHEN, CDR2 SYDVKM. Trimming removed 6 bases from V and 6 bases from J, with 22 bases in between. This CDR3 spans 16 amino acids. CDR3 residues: CASSSRLIVGVDTQYF. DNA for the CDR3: TGTGCCAGCAGCAGTAGACTGATTGTAGGCGTGGATACGCAGTATTTT.

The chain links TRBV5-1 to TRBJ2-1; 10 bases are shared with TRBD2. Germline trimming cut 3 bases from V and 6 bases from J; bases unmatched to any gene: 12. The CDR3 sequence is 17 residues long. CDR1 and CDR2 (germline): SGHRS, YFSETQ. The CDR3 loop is CASSSPLAGGVSNEQFF. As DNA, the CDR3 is TGCGCCAGCAGCTCGCCTTTAGCGGGAGGAGTTAGCAATGAGCAGTTCTTC.

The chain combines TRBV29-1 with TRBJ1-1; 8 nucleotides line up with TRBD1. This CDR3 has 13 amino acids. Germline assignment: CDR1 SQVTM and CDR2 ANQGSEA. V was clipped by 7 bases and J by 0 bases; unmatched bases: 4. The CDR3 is CSGDRGLNTEAFF. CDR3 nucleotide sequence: TGCAGCGGCGACAGGGGTCTGAACACTGAAGCTTTCTTT.

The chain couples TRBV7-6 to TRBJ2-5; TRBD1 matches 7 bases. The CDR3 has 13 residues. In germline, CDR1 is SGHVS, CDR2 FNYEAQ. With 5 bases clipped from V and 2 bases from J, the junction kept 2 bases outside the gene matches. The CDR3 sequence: CASSRDRQETQYF. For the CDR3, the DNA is TGTGCCAGCAGCCGGGACAGACAAGAGACCCAGTACTTC.

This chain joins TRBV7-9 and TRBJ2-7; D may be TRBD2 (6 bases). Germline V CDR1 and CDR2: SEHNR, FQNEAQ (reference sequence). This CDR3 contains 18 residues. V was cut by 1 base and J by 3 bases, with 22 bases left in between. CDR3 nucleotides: TGTGCCAGCAGCTTAGTCTTCGGGGGAACTTCCCCTTACTACGAGCAGTACTTC. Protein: CASSLVFGGTSPYYEQYF. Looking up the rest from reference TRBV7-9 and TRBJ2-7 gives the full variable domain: DTGVSQNPRHKITKRGQNVTFRCDPISEHNRLYWYRQTLGQGPEFLTYFQNEAQLEKSRLLSDRFSAERPKGSFSTLEIQRTEQGDSAMYLCASSLVFGGTSPYYEQYFGPGTRLTVT.

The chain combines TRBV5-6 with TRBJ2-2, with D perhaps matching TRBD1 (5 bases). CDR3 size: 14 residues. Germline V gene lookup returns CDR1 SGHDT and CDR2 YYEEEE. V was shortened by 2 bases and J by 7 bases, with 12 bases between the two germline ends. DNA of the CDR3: TGTGCCAGCAGCTTTTTCCAGGGTGTCGGGGAGCTGTTTTTT. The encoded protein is CASSFFQGVGELFF. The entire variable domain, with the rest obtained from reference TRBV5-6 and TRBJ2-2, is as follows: DAGVTQSPTHLIKTRGQQVTLRCSPKSGHDTVSWYQQALGQGPQFIFQYYEEEERQRGNFPDRFSGHQFPNYSSELNVNALLLGDSALYLCASSFFQGVGELFFGEGSRLTVL.

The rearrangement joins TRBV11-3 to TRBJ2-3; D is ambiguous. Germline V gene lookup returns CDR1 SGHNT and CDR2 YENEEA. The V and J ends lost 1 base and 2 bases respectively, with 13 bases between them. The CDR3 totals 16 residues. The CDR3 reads CASSLALTTTTDTQYF. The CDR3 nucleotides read TGTGCCAGCAGCTTAGCCCTGACAACAACCACAGATACGCAGTATTTT.

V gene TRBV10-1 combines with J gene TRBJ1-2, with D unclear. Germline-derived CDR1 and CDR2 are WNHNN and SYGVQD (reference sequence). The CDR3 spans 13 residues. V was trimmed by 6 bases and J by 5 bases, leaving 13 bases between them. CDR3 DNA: TGCGCCAGCAGCGAAGGCGTACAGTATGGCTACACCTTC. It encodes CASSEGVQYGYTF.

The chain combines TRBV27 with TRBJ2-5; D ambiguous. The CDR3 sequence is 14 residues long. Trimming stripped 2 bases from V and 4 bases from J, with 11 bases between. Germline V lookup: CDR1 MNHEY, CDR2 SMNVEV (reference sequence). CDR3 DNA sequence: TGTGCCAGCAGTTTAGCCTTGTTCGGAGAGACCCAGTACTTC. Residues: CASSLALFGETQYF.

The CDR3 DNA sequence: TGTGCCAGCAGCGTCGCTAGCGGGAGCACAGATACGCAGTATTTT. Protein sequence: CASSVASGSTDTQYF. This chain links TRBV9 with TRBJ2-3; 8 nucleotides match TRBD2. Per the germline V gene, CDR1 is SGDLS and CDR2 is YYNGEE. CDR3 size: 15 residues. Trimming at V came to 2 bases and at J to 0 bases, leaving 2 bases not matched to a gene.

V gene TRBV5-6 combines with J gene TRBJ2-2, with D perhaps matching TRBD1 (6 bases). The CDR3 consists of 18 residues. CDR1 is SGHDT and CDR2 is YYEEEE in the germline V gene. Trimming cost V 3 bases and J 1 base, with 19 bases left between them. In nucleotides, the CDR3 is TGTGCCAGCAGCTCCTCCATGAGGGCCAGGGGGAACACCGGGGAGCTGTTTTTT. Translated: CASSSSMRARGNTGELFF.

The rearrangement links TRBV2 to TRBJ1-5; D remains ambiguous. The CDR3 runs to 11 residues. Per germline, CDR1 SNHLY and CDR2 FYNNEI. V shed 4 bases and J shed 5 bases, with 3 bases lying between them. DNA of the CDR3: TGTGCCAGCAGTGCGGATCAGCCCCAGCATTTT. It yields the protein CASSADQPQHF.

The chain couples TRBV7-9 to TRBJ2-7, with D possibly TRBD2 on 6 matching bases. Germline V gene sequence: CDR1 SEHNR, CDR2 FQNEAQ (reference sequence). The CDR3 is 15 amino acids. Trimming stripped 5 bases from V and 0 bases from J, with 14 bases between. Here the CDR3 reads CASSPEAGISYEQYF. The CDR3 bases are TGTGCCAGCAGCCCCGAGGCGGGGATCTCCTACGAGCAGTACTTC.

CDR3 loop: CASSADMLGTQYF. The CDR3 bases are TGTGCCAGCAGTGCGGACATGTTGGGGACCCAGTACTTC. The chain joins TRBV2 to TRBJ2-5; TRBD1 might be the D (5 bases). Trimming pared 4 bases from V and 7 bases from J, leaving 13 bases between. Per germline, CDR1 SNHLY and CDR2 FYNNEI. This CDR3 is built from 13 residues.

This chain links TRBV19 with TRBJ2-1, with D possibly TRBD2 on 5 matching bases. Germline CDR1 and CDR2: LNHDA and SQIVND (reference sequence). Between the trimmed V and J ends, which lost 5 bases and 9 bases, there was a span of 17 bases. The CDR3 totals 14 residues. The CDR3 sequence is CASSRSGNLAEQFF. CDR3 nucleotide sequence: TGTGCCAGTAGTCGATCGGGGAATTTAGCTGAGCAGTTCTTC.

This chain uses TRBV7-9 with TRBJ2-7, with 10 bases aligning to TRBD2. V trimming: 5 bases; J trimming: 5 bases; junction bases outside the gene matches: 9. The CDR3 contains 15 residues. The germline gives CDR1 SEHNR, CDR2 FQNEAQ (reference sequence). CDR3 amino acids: CASSIHASGRDEQYF. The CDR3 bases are TGTGCCAGCAGCATCCATGCCAGCGGGAGGGACGAGCAGTACTTC.

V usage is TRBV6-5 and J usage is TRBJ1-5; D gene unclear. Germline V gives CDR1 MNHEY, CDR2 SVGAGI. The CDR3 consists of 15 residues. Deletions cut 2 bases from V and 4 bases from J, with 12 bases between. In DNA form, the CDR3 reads TGTGCCAGCAGTTACCACCCCTTTACTAATCAGCCCCAGCATTTT. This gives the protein CASSYHPFTNQPQHF.

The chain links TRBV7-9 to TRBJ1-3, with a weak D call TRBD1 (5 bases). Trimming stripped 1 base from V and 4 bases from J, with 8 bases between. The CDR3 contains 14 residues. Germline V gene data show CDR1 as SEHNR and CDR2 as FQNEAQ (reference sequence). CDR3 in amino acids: CASSLVGAGNTIYF. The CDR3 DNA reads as TGTGCCAGCAGCTTAGTAGGGGCCGGAAACACCATATATTTT.

Written as DNA, the CDR3 is TGCAGCGTCGGCGTTCGGGACAGGGAAAACACTGAAGCTTTCTTT. Protein sequence: CSVGVRDRENTEAFF. The V call is TRBV29-1, the J call TRBJ1-1; 9 nucleotides match TRBD1. The CDR3 contains 15 residues. Germline trimming cut 6 bases from V and 2 bases from J; bases unmatched to any gene: 10. Germline V gene data show CDR1 as SQVTM and CDR2 as ANQGSEA.

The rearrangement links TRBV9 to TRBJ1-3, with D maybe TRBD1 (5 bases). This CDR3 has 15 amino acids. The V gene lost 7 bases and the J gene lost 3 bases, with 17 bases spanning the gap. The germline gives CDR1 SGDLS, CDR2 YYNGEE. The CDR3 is CASGGRAISGNTIYF. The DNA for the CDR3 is TGTGCCAGCGGTGGCAGGGCGATTAGTGGAAACACCATATATTTT.

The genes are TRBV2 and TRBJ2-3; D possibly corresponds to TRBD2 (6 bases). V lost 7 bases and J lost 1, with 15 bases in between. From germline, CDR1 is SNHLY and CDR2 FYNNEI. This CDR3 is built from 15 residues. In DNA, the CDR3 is TGTGCCAGCAACGGGGGAGCACAAGGCACAGATACGCAGTATTTT. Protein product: CASNGGAQGTDTQYF.

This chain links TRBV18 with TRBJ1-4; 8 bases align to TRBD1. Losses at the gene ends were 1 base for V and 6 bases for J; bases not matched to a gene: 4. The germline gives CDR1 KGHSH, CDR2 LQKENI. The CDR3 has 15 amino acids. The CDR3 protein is CASSPLRGPDEKLFF. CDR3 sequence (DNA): TGTGCCAGCTCACCACTCAGGGGGCCGGATGAAAAACTGTTTTTT.

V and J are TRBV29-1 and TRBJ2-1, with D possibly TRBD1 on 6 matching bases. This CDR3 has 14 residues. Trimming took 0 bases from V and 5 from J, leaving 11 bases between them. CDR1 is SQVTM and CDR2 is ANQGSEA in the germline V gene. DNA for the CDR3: TGCAGCGTTGAAGATCCCCCAGGGGACAATGAGCAGTTCTTC. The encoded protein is CSVEDPPGDNEQFF.

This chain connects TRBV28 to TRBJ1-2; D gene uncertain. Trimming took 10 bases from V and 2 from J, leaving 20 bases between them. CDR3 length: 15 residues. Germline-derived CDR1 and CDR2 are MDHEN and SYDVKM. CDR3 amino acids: CATEIVGSLNYGYTF. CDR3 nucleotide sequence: TGTGCCACCGAAATCGTTGGTTCTCTAAACTATGGCTACACCTTC.